The entry below gives a single T cell receptor (beta chain) sequence along with its context. Antigen unknown. V was clipped by 6 bases and J by 9 bases, with 12 bases between them. Germline V gene lookup returns CDR1 KGHSH and CDR2 LQKENI. The CDR3 covers 12 residues. TCRdb's table, derived via immunoSEQ multiplex PCR, lists solely in-frame clones and lacks some. The profile covers fewer than 140,000 clones, with more than 75% appearing a single time and 2% to 2.5% taken by the ten largest. The data derive from a study of radiotherapy plus CTLA-4 blockade in lung cancer. Study-wide points: Blood TCR clones of tumor origin expanded after radiotherapy plus ipilimumab.

The sequencing used peripheral blood, collected from a patient treated with radiotherapy plus ipilimumab. The receptor was derived from a human donor with non-small cell lung cancer that progressed on radiotherapy plus ipilimumab. Some clones in this sample may be carry-over from other donors' samples. The chain joins TRBV18 to TRBJ2-4; tentatively, D is TRBD1 (6 bases). CDR3 sequence (DNA): TGTGCCAGCTCTCCGGGACAAGCCATTCAGTACTTC. The encoded protein is CASSPGQAIQYF. Filled out from reference TRBV18 and TRBJ2-4, the complete variable domain reads NAGVMQNPRHLVRRRGQEARLRCSPMKGHSHVYWYRQLPEEGLKFMVYLQKENIIDESGMPKERFSAEFPKEGPSILRIQQVVRGDSAAYFCASSPGQAIQYFGAGTRLSVL.